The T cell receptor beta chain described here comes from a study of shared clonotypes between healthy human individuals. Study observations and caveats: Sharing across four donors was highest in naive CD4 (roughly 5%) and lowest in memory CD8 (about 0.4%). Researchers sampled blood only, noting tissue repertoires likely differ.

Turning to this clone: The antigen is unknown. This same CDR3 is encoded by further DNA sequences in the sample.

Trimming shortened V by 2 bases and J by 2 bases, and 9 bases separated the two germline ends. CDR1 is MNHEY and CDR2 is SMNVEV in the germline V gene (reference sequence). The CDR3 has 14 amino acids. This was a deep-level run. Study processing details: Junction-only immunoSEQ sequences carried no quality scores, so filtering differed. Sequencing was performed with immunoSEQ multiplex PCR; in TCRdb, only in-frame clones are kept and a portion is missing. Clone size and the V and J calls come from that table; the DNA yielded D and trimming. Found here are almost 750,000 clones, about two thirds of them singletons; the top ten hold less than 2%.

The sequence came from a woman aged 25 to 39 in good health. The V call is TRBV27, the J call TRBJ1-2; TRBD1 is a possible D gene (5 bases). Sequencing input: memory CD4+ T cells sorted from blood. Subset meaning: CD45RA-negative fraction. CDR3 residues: CASSLGGGNYGYTF. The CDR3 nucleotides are TGTGCCAGCAGTTTAGGGGGTGGGAACTATGGCTACACCTTC.